This T cell receptor beta chain was captured by sequencing in a study of cytomegalovirus exposure and HLA in healthy donors. The CDR3 length is 14 residues. Germline CDR1 and CDR2: MRHNA and SNTAGT. V was clipped by 5 bases and J by 6 bases; unmatched bases: 5. A multiplex PCR was run with 60 Vbeta primers and 13 Jbeta primers. The protocol was immunoSEQ multiplex PCR, while the TCRdb copy is restricted to in-frame clones and leaves out a portion. Of about 140,000 clones in the sample, just over 65% were seen once. The sequence was obtained from a woman aged 55-75 years in good health and CMV-seronegative. Sequencing was done on a sample of PBMCs. The chain employs TRBV6-4 and TRBJ2-7; 12 bases agree with TRBD2. The CDR3 here is CASSSTSGGCEQYF. The CDR3 nucleotides are TGTGCCAGCAGTTCGACTAGCGGGGGTTGCGAGCAGTACTTC.